Below are 28 T cell receptor beta chains sequenced from a single sample in a study of blood T cell repertoires in COVID-19. Method: immunoSEQ multiplex PCR; TCRdb's copy keeps in-frame clones and lacks some. The data contain around 260,000 clones, 84% of them singletons. The sample consisted of PBMCs or T cells enriched from blood (not recorded which). These TCRs come from a man in his thirties or forties with acute COVID-19.

The chain recombines TRBV12-3 or TRBV12-4 with TRBJ1-2; TRBD1 might be the D (5 bases). This CDR3 has 13 residues. V gave up 5 bases and J gave up 6 bases, with 13 bases separating them. The CDR3 bases are TGTGCCAGCAGTGCCGGCAGGGCCCATGGCTACACCTTC. Its translation: CASSAGRAHGYTF.

The chain uses TRBV7-9 and TRBJ2-7; TRBD1 matches 7 bases. V lost 6 bases to trimming and J lost 5 bases; unmatched junction nucleotides: 7. Germline V gene sequence: CDR1 SEHNR, CDR2 FQNEAQ (reference sequence). This CDR3 is 13 amino acids long. In nucleotides, the CDR3 is TGTGCCAGCAGACGTACCGGGACAGACGAGCAGTACGTC. This codes for CASRRTGTDEQYV.

Only a few counts were recorded for this clone. The chain employs TRBV18 and TRBJ1-3; D not resolved. Germline V gives CDR1 KGHSH, CDR2 LQKENI. The V end was cut by 0 bases, the J end by 0 bases, with 9 bases between. The CDR3 loop spans 16 amino acids. The CDR3 DNA follows: TGTGCCAGCTCACCACCGTCGTCTCGCTCTGGAAACACCATATATTTT. This translates into CASSPPSSRSGNTIYF.

This chain connects TRBV29-1 to TRBJ1-2, with 11 bases identical to TRBD1. The germline V gene encodes CDR1 SQVTM and CDR2 ANQGSEA. V shed 7 bases and J 4 bases; nucleotides not matched to a gene: 14. The CDR3 runs 16 residues. The CDR3 sequence is CSGGQGAGGNSYGYTF. DNA for the CDR3: TGCAGCGGCGGACAGGGGGCAGGTGGGAATAGCTATGGCTACACCTTC. The variable domain in full, with the rest retrieved from reference TRBV29-1 and TRBJ1-2, is SAVISQKPSRDICQRGTSLTIQCQVDSQVTMMFWYRQQPGQSLTLIATANQGSEATYESGFVIDKFPISRPNLTFSTLTVSNMSPEDSSIYLCSGGQGAGGNSYGYTFGSGTRLTVV.

This sequence joins TRBV12-3 or TRBV12-4 and TRBJ1-2; D unresolved. Trimming pared 1 base from V and 5 bases from J, leaving 8 bases between. The CDR3 is 13 amino acids. CDR3 sequence: CASSLDSFYGYTF. In DNA, the CDR3 is TGTGCCAGCAGTTTAGACAGCTTTTATGGCTACACCTTC.

The chain has TRBV27 and TRBJ1-6; 9 bases are shared with TRBD1. The germline CDR1 and CDR2 sequences are MNHEY and SMNVEV (reference sequence). CDR3 length: 13 residues. J was trimmed by 11 bases and V by 5 bases; bases with no gene match: 4. CDR3 DNA sequence: TGTGCCAGCAGTCGACAGGGGGGGGCACCCCTCCACTTT. Translating it yields CASSRQGGAPLHF.

The rearrangement uses TRBV6-5 and TRBJ1-1; D is ambiguous. The CDR3 is 13 residues long. With 7 bases removed from V and 1 base from J, the gap between germline ends came to 10 bases. Germline loops: CDR1 MNHEY, CDR2 SVGAGI. The DNA of the CDR3 is TGTGCCAGCAAGCGGTCCGCGAACACTGAAGCTTTCTTT. Translated: CASKRSANTEAFF.

This sequence joins TRBV2 and TRBJ2-3, with D perhaps matching TRBD2 (5 bases). Trimming shortened V by 11 bases and J by 6 bases, and 12 bases separated the two germline ends. Germline V lookup: CDR1 SNHLY, CDR2 FYNNEI. The CDR3 contains 11 residues. CDR3 nucleotide sequence: TGTGCCGGTAGGACTGGGGATACGCAGTATTTT. This codes for CAGRTGDTQYF.

The J gene is TRBJ1-1, the V gene TRBV6-2 or TRBV6-3; D is possibly TRBD1 (6 bases). V was trimmed by 5 bases and J by 0 bases, leaving 16 bases between them. Germline V CDR1 and CDR2: MNHEY, SVGEGT. The CDR3 covers 16 residues. The CDR3 DNA reads TGTGCCAGCAGTGGGAACAGGGTGGGGATGAACACTGAAGCTTTCTTT. It is translated as CASSGNRVGMNTEAFF.

The chain joins TRBV5-6 to TRBJ2-3; D ambiguous. Germline V lookup: CDR1 SGHDT, CDR2 YYEEEE. The ends were cut back, 0 bases at V and 2 bases at J, with 4 bases in the middle. This CDR3 has 13 amino acids. In DNA, the CDR3 is TGTGCCAGCAGCTTGGAACACACAGATACGCAGTATTTT. Its protein is CASSLEHTDTQYF.

This clone was seen a handful of times. V usage is TRBV18 and J usage is TRBJ2-6; 10 nucleotides line up with TRBD2. CDR3 length: 19 amino acids. V lost 2 bases, J lost 4 bases, and 11 bases stayed unmatched. Germline CDR1 KGHSH, CDR2 LQKENI. Here the CDR3 reads CASSPEVSSGRAGANVLTF. The CDR3 DNA is TGTGCCAGCTCACCAGAGGTCTCGAGCGGGAGGGCCGGGGCCAACGTCCTGACTTTC.

V and J are TRBV7-2 and TRBJ2-3; maybe TRBD2 (5 bases). This CDR3 is 15 amino acids long. V was shortened by 2 bases and J by 0 bases, with 9 bases between the two germline ends. Germline V CDR1 and CDR2: SGHTA, FQGNSA. The CDR3 sequence is CASSLRGGSTDTQYF. The CDR3 nucleotides are TGTGCCAGCAGCTTACGCGGCGGGAGCACAGATACGCAGTATTTT.

The chain employs TRBV29-1 and TRBJ2-1; 14 positions agree with TRBD2. The junction had 4 bases not matched to a gene; V was cut back by 2 bases and J by 4 bases. The CDR3 loop spans 16 amino acids. Per germline, CDR1 SQVTM and CDR2 ANQGSEA. The CDR3 DNA sequence: TGCAGCGTTGAAAGGACTAGCGGGGGGTATTACAATGAGCAGTTCTTC. Translated, it gives CSVERTSGGYYNEQFF.

This chain uses TRBV19 with TRBJ1-2, with 7 bases identical to TRBD1. The germline gives CDR1 LNHDA, CDR2 SQIVND (reference sequence). Trimming at V came to 7 bases and at J to 6 bases, leaving 11 bases not matched to a gene. The CDR3 contains 14 residues. The CDR3 coding sequence is TGTGCCAGTAATGCGAAGGGGGCGAGAAATGGCTACACCTTC. Amino acids: CASNAKGARNGYTF.

A single count supports this clone. The chain links TRBV6-1 to TRBJ1-5; D is uncertain. V shed 2 bases and J shed 5 bases, with 7 bases lying between them. Germline assignment: CDR1 MNHNS and CDR2 SASEGT. The length of the CDR3 is 13 residues. The CDR3: CASSESFDQPQHF. The CDR3, as DNA: TGTGCCAGCAGTGAATCATTTGATCAGCCCCAGCATTTT.

This clone has a handful of counts. The chain has TRBV2 and TRBJ2-2, with a tentative D call TRBD1 (6 bases). The germline V gene encodes CDR1 SNHLY and CDR2 FYNNEI. The CDR3 covers 14 residues. V was cut by 6 bases and J by 5 bases, with 13 bases left in between. The DNA for the CDR3 is TGTGCCAGCAGGAGGGGGACCATAACCGGGGAGCTGTTTTTT. Its translation is CASRRGTITGELFF.

The genes are TRBV6-5 and TRBJ1-2; D call uncertain. V lost 6 bases and J 2 bases, leaving 10 bases between the germline ends. This CDR3 has 13 residues. CDR1 and CDR2 from the germline V gene are MNHEY and SVGAGI. The CDR3 reads CASSQLGNYGYTF. Here the CDR3 DNA reads TGTGCCAGCAGCCAGTTGGGCAACTATGGCTACACCTTC.

This clone was found a few times. The chain is built from TRBV7-2 and TRBJ1-6, with TRBD1 as a possible D gene (5 bases). Germline V gene data show CDR1 as SGHTA and CDR2 as FQGNSA. V shed 1 base and J shed 11 bases, with 15 bases lying between them. The CDR3 has 15 amino acids. The DNA of the CDR3 is TGTGCCAGCAGCTTAGAGGGTCAGGGTCGCACACCCCTCCACTTT. Its translation: CASSLEGQGRTPLHF.

In its sample, this clone was seen once. The V call is TRBV6-1, the J call TRBJ1-3; no definite D call. With 3 bases removed from V and 0 bases from J, the gap between germline ends came to 9 bases. Germline assignment: CDR1 MNHNS and CDR2 SASEGT. The CDR3 extends over 15 amino acids. DNA for the CDR3: TGTGCCAGCAGTGATGACGGGAGCTCTGGAAACACCATATATTTT. This translates into CASSDDGSSGNTIYF.

This sequence joins TRBV5-1 and TRBJ1-6, with TRBD1 matching over 10 bases. CDR1 and CDR2 from the germline V gene are SGHRS and YFSETQ. Germline trimming cut 3 bases from V and 5 bases from J; bases unmatched to any gene: 2. The CDR3 length is 15 residues. CDR3 DNA: TGCGCCAGCAGCTCCGGGACAGGGGATAATTCACCCCTCCACTTT. Translation gives CASSSGTGDNSPLHF.

The V call is TRBV27, the J call TRBJ2-1, with 12 bases matching TRBD2. The V gene end was trimmed by 6 bases and the J gene end by 3 bases; junction bases not matched to a gene: 9. The CDR3 is made up of 17 amino acids. Looked up from germline, CDR1 is MNHEY and CDR2 is SMNVEV (reference sequence). The CDR3 bases are TGTGCCAGCAGCCCCCGGGCTAGCGGGGGGGGCTACAATGAGCAGTTCTTC. Translating gives CASSPRASGGGYNEQFF.

The rearrangement uses TRBV19 and TRBJ2-2, with 10 bases fitting TRBD2. The V gene end was trimmed by 6 bases and the J gene end by 1 base; junction bases not matched to a gene: 2. In germline, CDR1 is LNHDA, CDR2 SQIVND (reference sequence). The CDR3 is 15 residues long. The CDR3: CASSRTSGNTGELFF. The CDR3 DNA reads as TGTGCCAGTAGCCGGACTAGCGGGAACACCGGGGAGCTGTTTTTT.

The rearrangement links TRBV7-3 to TRBJ2-1, with TRBD2 matching 9 bases. Trimming removed 5 bases from V and 0 bases from J; junction bases left unmatched: 5. CDR1 SGHTA and CDR2 FQGTGA come from the germline V gene. CDR3 size: 16 residues. The CDR3 reads CASSPTSGPSYNEQFF. The CDR3 DNA is TGTGCCAGCAGCCCCACTAGCGGGCCCTCCTACAATGAGCAGTTCTTC.

This sequence joins TRBV27 and TRBJ2-5; tentatively, D is TRBD1 (6 bases). V was cut by 5 bases and J by 5 bases, with 15 bases left in between. The CDR3 is 14 amino acids. The germline V gene has CDR1 MNHEY and CDR2 SMNVEV (reference sequence). CDR3 nucleotide sequence: TGTGCCAGCAGTCTCACAGGGCCGTTCGAGACCCAGTACTTC. Translation gives CASSLTGPFETQYF.

The gene calls are TRBV19 and TRBJ2-5; no clear D gene. CDR3 length equals 12 residues. Germline V gives CDR1 LNHDA, CDR2 SQIVND (reference sequence). V was clipped by 3 bases and J by 2 bases, with 4 bases between them. The CDR3: CASSIRQETQYF. The CDR3 DNA follows: TGTGCCAGTAGTATCCGGCAAGAGACCCAGTACTTC.

This chain uses TRBV24-1 with TRBJ1-1; D uncertain. Looked up from germline, CDR1 is KGHDR and CDR2 is SFDVKD. The CDR3 has 13 amino acids. Trimming removed 8 bases from V and 1 base from J, with 10 bases in between. CDR3 residues: CATTGYRNTEAFF. The CDR3 bases are TGTGCCACCACGGGGTACAGGAACACTGAAGCTTTCTTT.

This clone showed up just once. This chain uses TRBV27 with TRBJ2-3; possibly TRBD2 for D (6 bases). Trimming took 1 base from V and 3 from J, leaving 11 bases between them. CDR3 size: 15 residues. The germline CDR1 and CDR2 sequences are MNHEY and SMNVEV (reference sequence). CDR3 coding DNA: TGTGCCAGCAGTTTATTAGGAGGGGTGACAGATACGCAGTATTTT. Its translation: CASSLLGGVTDTQYF.

The chain employs TRBV3-1 (or the pseudogene TRBV3-2) and TRBJ1-2, with D perhaps TRBD1 (5 bases). The CDR3 consists of 13 residues. V dropped 1 base and J dropped 6 bases, with 9 bases sitting between them. Germline V gene lookup returns CDR1 LGHDT and CDR2 YNNKEL (reference sequence). The DNA for the CDR3 is TGTGCCAGCAGCCAAGGACAGAATAATGGCTACACCTTC. Translating it yields CASSQGQNNGYTF.